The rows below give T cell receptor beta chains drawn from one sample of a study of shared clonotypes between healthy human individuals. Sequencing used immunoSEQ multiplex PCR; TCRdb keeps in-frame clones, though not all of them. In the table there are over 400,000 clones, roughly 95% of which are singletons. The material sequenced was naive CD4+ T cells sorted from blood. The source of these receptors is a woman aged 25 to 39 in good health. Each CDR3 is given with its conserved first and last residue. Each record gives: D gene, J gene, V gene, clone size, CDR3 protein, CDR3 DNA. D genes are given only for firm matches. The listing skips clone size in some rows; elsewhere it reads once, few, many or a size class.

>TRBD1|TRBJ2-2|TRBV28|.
CASSGQGANTGELFF
TGTGCCAGCAGTGGACAGGGGGCGAACACCGGGGAGCTGTTTTTT
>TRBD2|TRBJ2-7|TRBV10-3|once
CAISQLAGGSYEQYF
TGTGCCATCAGCCAACTAGCGGGAGGCTCCTACGAGCAGTACTTC
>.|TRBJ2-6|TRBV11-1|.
CASSFGQYGANVLTF
TGTGCCAGCAGCTTTGGACAATATGGGGCCAACGTCCTGACTTTC
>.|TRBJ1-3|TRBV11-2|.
CASSLEGRGGNTIYF
TGTGCCAGCAGCTTAGAGGGGAGGGGAGGAAACACCATATATTTT
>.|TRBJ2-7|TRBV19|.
CASSSQISYEQYF
TGTGCCAGTAGCTCCCAGATTTCCTACGAGCAGTACTTC
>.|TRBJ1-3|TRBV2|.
CASNGAGAGNTIYF
TGTGCCAGCAATGGCGCAGGGGCTGGAAACACCATATATTTT
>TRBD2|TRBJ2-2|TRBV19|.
CASSMGSGRVTGELFF
TGTGCCAGTAGTATGGGAAGCGGGAGGGTTACCGGGGAGCTGTTTTTT
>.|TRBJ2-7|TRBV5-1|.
CASRGSTTSYEQYF
TGCGCCAGCAGGGGTAGCACCACCTCCTACGAGCAGTACTTC
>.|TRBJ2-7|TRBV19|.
CASSQTGISSYEQYF
TGTGCCAGTAGTCAAACCGGGATCAGCTCCTACGAGCAGTACTTC
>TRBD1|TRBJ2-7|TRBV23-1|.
CASIRKGQTTYEQYF
TGCGCCAGCATAAGGAAGGGACAGACTACCTACGAGCAGTACTTC
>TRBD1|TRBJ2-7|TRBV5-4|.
CASSQRQGRYEQYF
TGTGCCAGCAGCCAGCGACAGGGGAGGTACGAGCAGTACTTC
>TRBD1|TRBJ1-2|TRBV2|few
CASRYRGFEEGYTF
TGTGCCAGCAGATACAGGGGATTCGAGGAGGGCTACACCTTC
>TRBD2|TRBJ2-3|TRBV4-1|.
CASSRRSGITDTQYF
TGCGCCAGCAGCCGACGTAGCGGGATAACAGATACGCAGTATTTT
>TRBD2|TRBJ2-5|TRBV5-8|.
CASSTRSGRGETQYF
TGTGCCAGCAGCACCCGGAGCGGGAGGGGAGAGACCCAGTACTTC
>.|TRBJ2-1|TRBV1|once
CTSSRRLAGDRNEQFF
TGCACCAGCAGCCGGCGACTAGCGGGAGACCGCAATGAGCAGTTCTTC
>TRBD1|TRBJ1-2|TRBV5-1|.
CASSMTGGYGYTF
TGCGCCAGCAGCATGACAGGGGGCTATGGCTACACCTTC
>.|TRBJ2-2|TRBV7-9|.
CASSKYSISNTGELFF
TGTGCCAGCAGCAAGTACAGCATAAGTAACACCGGGGAGCTGTTTTTT
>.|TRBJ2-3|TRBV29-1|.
CSVSVQGTDTQYF
TGCAGCGTTTCCGTACAGGGTACAGATACGCAGTATTTT
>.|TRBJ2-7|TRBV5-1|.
CASSPDRDAFLEEQYF
TGCGCCAGCAGCCCTGACCGGGACGCCTTTTTGGAGGAGCAGTACTTC
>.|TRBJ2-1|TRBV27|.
CASSLETAAYNEQFF
TGTGCCAGCAGTTTGGAGACAGCGGCCTACAATGAGCAGTTCTTC
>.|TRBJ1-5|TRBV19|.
CASSIYPSGVSNQPQHF
TGTGCCAGTAGTATTTACCCCTCCGGCGTTAGCAATCAGCCCCAGCATTTT
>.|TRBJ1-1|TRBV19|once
CASSILSGIGTEAFF
TGTGCCAGTAGTATACTGTCCGGGATTGGCACTGAAGCTTTCTTT
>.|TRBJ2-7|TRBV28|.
CASSRWRTYEQYF
TGTGCCAGCAGCCGCTGGAGGACCTACGAGCAGTACTTC
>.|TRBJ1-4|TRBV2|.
CASSEGQINEKLFF
TGTGCCAGCAGTGAAGGACAAATAAATGAAAAACTGTTTTTT
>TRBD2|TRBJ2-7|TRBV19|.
CASSSAGLAGSYEQYF
TGTGCCAGTAGTTCCGCGGGACTAGCGGGGTCCTACGAGCAGTACTTC
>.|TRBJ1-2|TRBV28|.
CASSLPTERGYTF
TGTGCCAGCAGTCTCCCCACAGAAAGGGGCTACACCTTC
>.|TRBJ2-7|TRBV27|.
CASSSAGGSYEQYF
TGTGCCAGCAGTTCTGCTGGGGGATCCTACGAGCAGTACTTC
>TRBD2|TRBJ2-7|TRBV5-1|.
CASSLAGPGLAGAEQYF
TGCGCCAGCAGCTTGGCCGGTCCGGGACTAGCGGGAGCCGAGCAGTACTTC
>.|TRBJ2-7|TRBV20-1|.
CSAPGSLEQYF
TGCAGTGCCCCTGGTAGCCTCGAGCAGTACTTC
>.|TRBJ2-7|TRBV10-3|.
CAISEAASYEQYF
TGTGCCATCAGTGAGGCAGCATCCTACGAGCAGTACTTC
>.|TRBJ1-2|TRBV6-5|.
CASSYLSAPGRGYTF
TGTGCCAGCAGTTACCTATCCGCCCCCGGAAGGGGCTACACCTTC
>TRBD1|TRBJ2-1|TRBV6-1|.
CASSEFRGTVNEQFF
TGTGCCAGCAGTGAGTTCAGGGGGACGGTCAATGAGCAGTTCTTC
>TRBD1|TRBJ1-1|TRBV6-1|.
CASRKTQGVNTEAFF
TGTGCCAGCAGGAAAACACAGGGGGTGAACACTGAAGCTTTCTTT
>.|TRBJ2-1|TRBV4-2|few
CASSQKAPNNEQFF
TGTGCCAGCAGCCAGAAGGCCCCTAACAATGAGCAGTTCTTC
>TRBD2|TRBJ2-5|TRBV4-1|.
CASSRELAGGGQETQYF
TGCGCCAGCAGCCGGGAACTAGCGGGAGGGGGCCAAGAGACCCAGTACTTC
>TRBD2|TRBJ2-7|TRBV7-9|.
CASSRGLAGGLDYEQYF
TGTGCCAGCAGCAGGGGACTAGCGGGAGGGCTTGATTACGAGCAGTACTTC
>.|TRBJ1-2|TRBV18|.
CASSPPVGGNYGYTF
TGTGCCAGCTCACCACCGGTAGGGGGGAACTATGGCTACACCTTC
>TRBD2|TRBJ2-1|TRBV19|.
CASSIGAGPIRDNEQFF
TGTGCCAGTAGTATAGGAGCGGGACCCATTCGAGACAATGAGCAGTTCTTC
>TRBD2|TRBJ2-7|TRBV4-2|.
CASSQGLAETYEQYF
TGTGCCAGCAGCCAGGGACTAGCGGAGACTTATGAGCAGTACTTC
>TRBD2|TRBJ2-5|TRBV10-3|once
CAIGGLAGQETQYF
TGTGCCATAGGAGGCCTAGCGGGGCAAGAGACCCAGTACTTC